The 3 T cell receptor beta chains below were found in one sample sequenced in a study of blood T cells in healthy people across ages. The use of a sample-barcoded 5' primer and a J-beta primer mix characterized a second PCR of roughly 6 to 11 cycles. TCRdb used MiXCR to reprocess the 5' RACE reads, holding one entry per CDR3 protein. The table lists some 1.6 million distinct CDR3 sequences, approximately 32% of them singletons. Sequencing input: blood. The receptors were sampled from a woman aged 30 to 39 in good health.

The table lists this clonotype with a few counts. This chain connects TRBV20-1 to TRBJ2-5; 9 bases are a match to TRBD2. The end of the DNA aligns better with TRBJ2-7, so the J call may be wrong. The CDR3 is made up of 14 amino acids. The V gene's germline CDR1 is DFQATT and CDR2 SNEGSKA (reference sequence). CDR3 DNA: TGCAGTGCTAGACTAGCGGGAACCCAGCACGAGCAGTACTTC. This encodes CSARLAGTQHEQYF.

The CDR3 DNA reads TGTGCCAGCAGTGTCGGTAGCGGGGGGGCTGGGGAGACCCAGTACTTC. It codes for CASSVGSGGAGETQYF. The chain joins TRBV2 to TRBJ2-7; 11 positions match TRBD2. The closer fit of TRBJ2-5 to the DNA end suggests the J call may be wrong. Looked up from germline, CDR1 is SNHLY and CDR2 is FYNNEI. The CDR3 covers 16 residues.

This clonotype was picked up one time. The J gene is TRBJ1-6, the V gene TRBV12-3 or TRBV12-4; D not resolved. The CDR3 sequence is 13 residues long. V was pared by 3 bases and J by 10 bases, with 10 bases between. The CDR3 loop reads CASSFGGESPLHF. CDR3 bases: TGTGCCAGCAGTTTCGGCGGTGAATCACCCCTCCACTTT.